This TCR beta chain was recovered during a study of blood T cell repertoires in COVID-19. The wider study: Recovery meant two consecutive negative NP/OP PCR tests, professional clearance, or resolved symptoms. PBMCs, B-cell-depleted T cells, or T cells provided the cDNA or gDNA that made up the material.

Clinical history reported by participants formed the basis on which cohorts were assigned. The CDR3 runs to 12 residues. V lost 5 bases, J lost 5 bases, and 3 bases stayed unmatched. Per the germline V gene, CDR1 is SGHVS and CDR2 is FQNEAQ. Some clones are missing from TCRdb's copy, which holds only in-frame ones; the method was immunoSEQ multiplex PCR. The top ten hold around 2% of the sample, which has hundreds of thousands of clones, approximately 90% seen once. The V gene is TRBV7-8, the J gene TRBJ2-7; 7 bases are shared with TRBD1. Sequencing input: PBMCs or T cells enriched from blood (not recorded which). The sequence came from a woman in her fifties or sixties in a cohort exposed to, infected with or recovered from COVID-19 (not recorded which). CDR3 loop: CASSHRGHEQYF. CDR3 DNA: TGTGCCAGCAGCCACAGGGGCCACGAGCAGTACTTC. The full variable domain, in which reference TRBV7-8 and TRBJ2-7 provide the parts outside the CDR3, is GAGVSQSPRYKVAKRGQDVALRCDPISGHVSLFWYQQALGQGPEFLTYFQNEAQLDKSGLPSDRFFAERPEGSVSTLKIQRTQQEDSAVYLCASSHRGHEQYFGPGTRLTVT.